The present T cell receptor beta chain was sequenced within a study of graft-versus-host responses after intestinal transplantation. Study overall: Multivisceral, liver-intestinal, or isolated intestinal transplants were performed in recipients. Every recipient had anti-thymocyte globulin induction and around 3 years of tacrolimus plus steroids.

Profiled with immunoSEQ multiplex PCR; TCRdb holds only in-frame clones, not every one. The sample lists 90,000 to 120,000 clones, 80% to 90% occurring once. General study points: Investigators detected GvH clones in recipient marrow, with some emerging earlier in ileum or blood.

CDR1 and CDR2 from the germline V gene are LGHNA and YNFKEQ. CDR3 length: 16 residues. The V and J ends lost 1 base and 2 bases, in that order; junction bases with no gene match: 6. Concerning this clone itself: No antigen is known for it. Other DNA sequences in the sample encode the same CDR3.

The sequencing here drew on unstimulated CD4+ T cells sorted from spleen or lymph node cells, taken before transplant. V gene TRBV4-2 combines with J gene TRBJ2-7, with TRBD2 matching 9 bases. This TCR was recovered from a human donor who was the organ donor for an intestinal transplant. The CDR3: CASSQVGSGGTYEQYF. CDR3 nucleotide sequence: TGTGCCAGCAGCCAAGTCGGTAGCGGGGGAACCTACGAGCAGTACTTC.